This record concerns one T cell receptor (beta chain) sequence. The antigen remains undetermined. CDR3 length: 17 residues. V was clipped by 4 bases and J by 0 bases, with 17 bases between them. The germline V gene has CDR1 SGDLS and CDR2 YYNGEE. This sample was taken from a study of cytomegalovirus exposure and HLA in healthy donors. The study's findings and limits: There were some V segments, including TRBV6-2 and TRBV6-3, excluded as indistinguishable.

Vbeta (60) and Jbeta (13) primers were used in the PCR. Assay: immunoSEQ multiplex PCR; the TCRdb copy retains only in-frame clones and omits some. This listing includes over 80,000 clones. The receptor's source is a girl between 5 and 17 years old in good health and CMV-seropositive. Sequencing was done on a sample of PBMCs. The chain employs TRBV9 and TRBJ1-3; D not resolved. The CDR3 is CASSSSVGLVSGNTIYF. The CDR3 DNA reads as TGTGCCAGCAGCTCCTCCGTCGGGTTGGTCTCTGGAAACACCATATATTTT.